This T cell receptor beta chain was recovered during a study of CD8 T cells in Susac syndrome. The length of the CDR3 is 17 residues. The V end lost 1 base, the J end lost 2 bases, and 18 bases lay between the germline ends. CDR1 and CDR2 (germline): SGHTA, FQGNSA. The controls were healthy donors who were matched for age and sex. Negative magnetic isolation gave CD8+ and CD4+ cells; FACS enriched CD8+ TEMRA. About 0.5 to 1 ug RNA was reverse transcribed with random hexamers. TCRdb re-called the immunoSEQ multiplex PCR reads with MiXCR, one entry per CDR3 protein. This sample has more than 130,000 distinct CDR3 sequences; 94% occur once, and the top ten carry 0.27%.

This TCR was recovered from a human donor in good health. The sample taken for sequencing was CD8+ T cells from PBMCs. The chain couples TRBV7-2 to TRBJ2-7, with TRBD2 as a possible D gene (6 bases). Here the CDR3 reads CASSLVTNGTYTYEQYF. In DNA, the CDR3 is TGTGCCAGCAGCTTAGTCACCAACGGGACTTACACCTACGAGCAGTACTTC.